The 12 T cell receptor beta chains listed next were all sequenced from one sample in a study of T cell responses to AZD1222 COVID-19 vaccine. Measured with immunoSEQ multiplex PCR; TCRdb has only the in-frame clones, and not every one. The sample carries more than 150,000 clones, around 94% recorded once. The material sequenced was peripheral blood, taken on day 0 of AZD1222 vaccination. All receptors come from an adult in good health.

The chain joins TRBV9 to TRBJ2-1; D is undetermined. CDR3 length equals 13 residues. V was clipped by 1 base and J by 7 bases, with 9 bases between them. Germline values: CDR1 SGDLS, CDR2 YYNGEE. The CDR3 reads CASSVQAGNEQFF. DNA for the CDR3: TGTGCCAGCAGCGTACAGGCTGGGAATGAGCAGTTCTTC.

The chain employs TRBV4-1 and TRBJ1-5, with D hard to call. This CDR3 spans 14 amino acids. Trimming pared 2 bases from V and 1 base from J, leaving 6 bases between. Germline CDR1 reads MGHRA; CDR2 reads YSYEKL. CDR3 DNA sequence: TGCGCCAGCAGCCAAATCTGGAGCAATCAGCCCCAGCATTTT. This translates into CASSQIWSNQPQHF.

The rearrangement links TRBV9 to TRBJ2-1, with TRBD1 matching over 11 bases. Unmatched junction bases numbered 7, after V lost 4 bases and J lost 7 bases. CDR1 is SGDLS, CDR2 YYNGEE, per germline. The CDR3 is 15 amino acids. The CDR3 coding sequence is TGTGCCAGCAGCTCCGACGGGACAGGGGGAAATGAGCAGTTCTTC. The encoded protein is CASSSDGTGGNEQFF.

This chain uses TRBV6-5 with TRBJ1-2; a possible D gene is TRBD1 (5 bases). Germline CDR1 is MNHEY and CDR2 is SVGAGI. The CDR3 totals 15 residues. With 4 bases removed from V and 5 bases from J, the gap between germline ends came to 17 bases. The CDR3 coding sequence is TGTGCCAGCAGTTCCAGGGACGGAGCTCAATATGGCTACACCTTC. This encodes CASSSRDGAQYGYTF.

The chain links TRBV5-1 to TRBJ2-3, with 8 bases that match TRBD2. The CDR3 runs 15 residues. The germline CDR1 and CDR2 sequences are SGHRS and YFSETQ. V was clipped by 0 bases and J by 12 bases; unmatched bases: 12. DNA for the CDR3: TGCGCCAGCAGCTTGGGGGTCGGCGGGGGGCCTATCCAGTATTTT. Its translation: CASSLGVGGGPIQYF.

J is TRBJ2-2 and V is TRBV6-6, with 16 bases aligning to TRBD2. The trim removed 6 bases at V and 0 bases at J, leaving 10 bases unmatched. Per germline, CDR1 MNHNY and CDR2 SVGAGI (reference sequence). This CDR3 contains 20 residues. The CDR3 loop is CASSSPGLAGGFANTGELFF. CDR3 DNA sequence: TGTGCCAGCAGCTCCCCGGGACTAGCGGGGGGGTTCGCGAACACCGGGGAGCTGTTTTTT.

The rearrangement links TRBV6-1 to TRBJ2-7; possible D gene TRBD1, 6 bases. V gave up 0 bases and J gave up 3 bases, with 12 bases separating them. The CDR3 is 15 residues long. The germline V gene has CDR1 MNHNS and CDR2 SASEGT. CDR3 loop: CASSEARTEYYEQYF. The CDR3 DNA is TGTGCCAGCAGTGAAGCCCGGACAGAGTACTACGAGCAGTACTTC.

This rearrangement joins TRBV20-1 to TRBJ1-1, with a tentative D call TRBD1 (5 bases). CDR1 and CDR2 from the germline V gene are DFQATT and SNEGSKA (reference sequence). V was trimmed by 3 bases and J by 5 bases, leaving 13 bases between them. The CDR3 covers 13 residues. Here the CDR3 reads CSASGGSVTEAFF. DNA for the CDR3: TGCAGTGCTAGTGGGGGTTCAGTGACTGAAGCTTTCTTT.

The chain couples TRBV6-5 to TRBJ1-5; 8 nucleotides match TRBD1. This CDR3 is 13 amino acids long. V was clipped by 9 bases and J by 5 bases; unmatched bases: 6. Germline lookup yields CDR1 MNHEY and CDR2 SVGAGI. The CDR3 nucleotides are TGTGCCAGGAAGGACAGGGCCTATCAGCCCCAGCATTTT. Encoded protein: CARKDRAYQPQHF.

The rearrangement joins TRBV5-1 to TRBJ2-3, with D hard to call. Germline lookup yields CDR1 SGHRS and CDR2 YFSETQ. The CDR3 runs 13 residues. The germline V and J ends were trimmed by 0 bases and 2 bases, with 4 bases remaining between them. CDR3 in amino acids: CASSLGFTDTQYF. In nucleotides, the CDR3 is TGCGCCAGCAGCTTGGGTTTCACAGATACGCAGTATTTT.

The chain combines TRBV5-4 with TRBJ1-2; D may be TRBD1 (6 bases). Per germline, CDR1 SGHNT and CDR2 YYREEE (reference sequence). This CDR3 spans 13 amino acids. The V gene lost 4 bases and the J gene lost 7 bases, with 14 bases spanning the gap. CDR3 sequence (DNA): TGTGCCAGCAGCGGGGGCTCAATTGGTGGCTACACCTTC. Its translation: CASSGGSIGGYTF.

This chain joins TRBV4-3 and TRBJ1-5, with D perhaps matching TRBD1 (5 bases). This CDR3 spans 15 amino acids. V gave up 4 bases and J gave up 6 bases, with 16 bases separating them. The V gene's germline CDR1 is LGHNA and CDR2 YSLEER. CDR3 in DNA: TGCGCCAGCAGCCGGGGACTTTTAGTGGGTCAGCCCCAGCATTTT. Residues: CASSRGLLVGQPQHF.